This TCR beta chain derives from a study of shared clonotypes between healthy human individuals. Regarding the study as a whole: Around 5% was the fraction of naive CD4 clonotypes found shared across several donors.

About this clone itself: Its antigen is unidentified.

Under the authors' procedure: Junction-only sequences without quality scores were provided by ImmunoSEQ, so filtering was different. Repertoires were generated with immunoSEQ multiplex PCR, while TCRdb's copy carries only in-frame clones and drops some. The D gene and trimming were derived from the DNA, and the V and J assignments and clone size from that table. The top ten clones hold roughly 0.34% of a sample with 2 million to 2.5 million clones, 85% to 95% of them seen once. The V segment lost 2 bases and the J segment 4 bases; nucleotides outside the gene matches: 8. The CDR3 totals 16 residues. CDR1 is MNHNY and CDR2 is SVGAGI in the germline V gene (reference sequence).

The sequence was obtained from a young man in good health. Some clones in this sample may be carry-over from other donors' samples. Specimen: naive CD4+ T cells from PBMCs. Subset denoted: CD45RA+ positively selected. The genes are TRBV6-6 and TRBJ2-1; 7 bases are a match to TRBD2. CDR3 coding DNA: TGTGCCAGCAGTTACAACAGACTAGCCGCTTACAATGAGCAGTTCTTC. Its translation is CASSYNRLAAYNEQFF.